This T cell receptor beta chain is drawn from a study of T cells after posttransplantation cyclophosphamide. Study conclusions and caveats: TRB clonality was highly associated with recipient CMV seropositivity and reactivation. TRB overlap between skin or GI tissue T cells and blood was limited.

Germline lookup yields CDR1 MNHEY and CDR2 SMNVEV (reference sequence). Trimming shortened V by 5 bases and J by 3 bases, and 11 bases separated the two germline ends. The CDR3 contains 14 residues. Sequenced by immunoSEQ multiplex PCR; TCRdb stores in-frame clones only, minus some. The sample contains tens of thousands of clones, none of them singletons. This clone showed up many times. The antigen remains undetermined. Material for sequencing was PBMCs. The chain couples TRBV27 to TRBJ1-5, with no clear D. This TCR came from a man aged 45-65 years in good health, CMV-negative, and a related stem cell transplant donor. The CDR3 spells CASSLTYNNQPQHF. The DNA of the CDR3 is TGTGCCAGCAGTCTTACTTATAACAATCAGCCCCAGCATTTT.